The present T cell receptor beta chain was sequenced within a study of blood T cell repertoires in COVID-19. Study context: COVID-19 samples collected from the United States, Italy and Spain covered acute and convalescent phases. T cells, B-cell-depleted T cells, or PBMCs provided the cDNA or gDNA that served as material.

Per the original data handling: Estimation of nucleated cell counts was performed using reference gene primer amplification. The assay was immunoSEQ multiplex PCR, and TCRdb's table has in-frame clones only and misses some. D and trimming come from the DNA, and the V and J calls and clone size come from that table. This sample has 65,000 to 90,000 clones; 82% occur once, and the top ten carry 4.1%. Trimming pared 4 bases from V and 9 bases from J, leaving 11 bases between. This CDR3 comprises 12 residues. Per the germline V gene, CDR1 is SGHTS and CDR2 is YDEGEE. The gene calls are TRBV5-8 and TRBJ1-5; a weak D match, TRBD1 (5 bases). The sequence was collected from a woman in her sixties with acute or convalescent COVID-19. Sequences were obtained from peripheral blood. DNA of the CDR3: TGTGCCAGCAGCGTACTCGGGGGGCCCCAGCATTTT. Encoded protein: CASSVLGGPQHF.